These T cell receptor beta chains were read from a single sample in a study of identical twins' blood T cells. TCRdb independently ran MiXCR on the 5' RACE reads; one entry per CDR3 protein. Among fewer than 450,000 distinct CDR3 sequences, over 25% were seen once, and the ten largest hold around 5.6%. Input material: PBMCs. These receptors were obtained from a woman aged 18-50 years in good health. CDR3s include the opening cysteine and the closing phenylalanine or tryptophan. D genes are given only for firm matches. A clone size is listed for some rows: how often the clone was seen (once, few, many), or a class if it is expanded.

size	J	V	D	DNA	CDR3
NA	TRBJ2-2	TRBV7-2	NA	TGTGCCAGCAGCGCGGATTGGGGGGAGCTGTTTTTT	CASSADWGELFF
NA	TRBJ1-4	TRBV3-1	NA	TGTGCCAGCAGCCTGACAGTGCCTAATGAAAAACTGTTTTTT	CASSLTVPNEKLFF
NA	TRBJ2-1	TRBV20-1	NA	TGCAGTGCTCTTCATAGTTGGAACAATGAGCAGTTCTTC	CSALHSWNNEQFF
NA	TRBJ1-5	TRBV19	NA	TGTGCCAGTAGTATAGAACAACTTCATCAGCCCCAGCATTTT	CASSIEQLHQPQHF
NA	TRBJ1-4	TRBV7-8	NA	TGTGCCAGCAGCTTAGTTGCGACAGGTGGCGAAAAACTGTTTTTT	CASSLVATGGEKLFF
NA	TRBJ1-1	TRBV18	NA	TGTGCCAGCTCACCGACAGTGGGGAACACTGAAGCTTTCTTT	CASSPTVGNTEAFF
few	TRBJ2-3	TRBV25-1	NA	TGTGCCAGCAGTGAATCGCATATGGATACGCAGTATTTT	CASSESHMDTQYF
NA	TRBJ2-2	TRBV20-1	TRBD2	TGCAGTGCCCTGAGCTACGGCGGGGGAGGCACCGGGGAGCTGTTTTTT	CSALSYGGGGTGELFF
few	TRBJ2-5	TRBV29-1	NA	TGCAGCGTTGCAGTCCAGCGGGCCCAAGAGACCCAGTACTTC	CSVAVQRAQETQYF
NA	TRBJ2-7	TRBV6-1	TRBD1	TGTGCCAGCAGGACAGGGGCCCGCTACGAGCAGTACTTC	CASRTGARYEQYF
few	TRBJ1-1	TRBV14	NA	TGTGCCAGCAGCCAATACGCGAACACTGAAGCTTTCTTT	CASSQYANTEAFF
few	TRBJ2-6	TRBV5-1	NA	TGCGCCAGCAGCTTGGTTCTCAGGGCCTCTGGGGCCAACGTCCTGACTTTC	CASSLVLRASGANVLTF
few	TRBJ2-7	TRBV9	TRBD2	TGTGCCAGCAGCCCTGGTAATAGCGGGCCCTTCTCCTACGAGCAGTACTTC	CASSPGNSGPFSYEQYF
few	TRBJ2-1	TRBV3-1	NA	TGTGCCAGCAGCCAAGAGGCGTACTCCTACAATGAGCAGTTCTTC	CASSQEAYSYNEQFF
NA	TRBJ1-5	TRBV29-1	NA	TGCAGCGGGACTGGCTGGGAAAATAGCAATCAGCCCCAGCATTTT	CSGTGWENSNQPQHF
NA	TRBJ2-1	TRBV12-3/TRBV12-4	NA	TGTGCCAGCAGTGGAGGGAGGAGCTCCTACAATGAGCAGTTCTTC	CASSGGRSSYNEQFF
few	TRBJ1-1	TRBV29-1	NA	TGCAGCGTTTTCACCGGGGTCGCTTTCTTT	CSVFTGVAFF
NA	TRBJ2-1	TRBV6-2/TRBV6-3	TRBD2	TGTGCCAGCAGTTACTCGGGCGGGAGGAGCGAACAGTTCTTC	CASSYSGGRSEQFF
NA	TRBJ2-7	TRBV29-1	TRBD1	TGCAGCGTTGAGACAGGGGGAAACTACGAGCAGTACTTC	CSVETGGNYEQYF
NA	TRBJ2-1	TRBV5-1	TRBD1	TGCGCCAGCAGCACGCACGGACAGGACAATGAGCAGTTCTTC	CASSTHGQDNEQFF
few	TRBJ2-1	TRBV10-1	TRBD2	TGCGCCAGCAGTGTCAAGCGGGAGGACTACAATGAGCAGTTCTTC	CASSVKREDYNEQFF
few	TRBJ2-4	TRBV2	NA	TGTGCCAGCGGGGGAGTCTCGGAAAACATTCAGTACTTC	CASGGVSENIQYF
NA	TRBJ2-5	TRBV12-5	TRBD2	TGTGCTAGTGGTTTGGTTAACAGCGGGATTGAGACCCAGTACTTC	CASGLVNSGIETQYF
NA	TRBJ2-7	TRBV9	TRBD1	TGTGCCAGCAGCTCGAACCCGACAGGGATGACCTACGAGCAGTACTTC	CASSSNPTGMTYEQYF
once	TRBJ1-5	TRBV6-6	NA	TGTGCCAGCAGTTTTCCTTCCGGGGTCCAGCCCCAGCATTTT	CASSFPSGVQPQHF
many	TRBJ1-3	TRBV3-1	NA	TGTGCCAGCAGCCGGCATATCAGGGATGGTGGAAACACCATATATTTT	CASSRHIRDGGNTIYF
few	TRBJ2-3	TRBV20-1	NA	TGCAGTGCTAGAGATAATGAGGGAGATACCGTCACAGATACGCAGTATTTT	CSARDNEGDTVTDTQYF
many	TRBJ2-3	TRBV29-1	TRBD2	TGCAGCGCCACACTAGCGGGAGTCACAGATACGCAGTATTTT	CSATLAGVTDTQYF
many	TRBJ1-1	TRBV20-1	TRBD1	TGCAGTGCTAGGGACAGGAGAGCGAACACTGAAGCTTTCTTT	CSARDRRANTEAFF
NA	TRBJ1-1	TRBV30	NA	TGTGCCTGGTCCGGACAGCCGAACACTGAAGCTTTCTTT	CAWSGQPNTEAFF
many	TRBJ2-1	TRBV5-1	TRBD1	TGCGCCAGCAGCTTCCAGACAGGGGCGGATGAGCAGTTCTTC	CASSFQTGADEQFF
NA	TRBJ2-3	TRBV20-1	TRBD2	TGCAGTGCTAAAGGACTAGCGTCTAGCACAGATACGCAGTATTTT	CSAKGLASSTDTQYF
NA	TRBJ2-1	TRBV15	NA	TGTGCCACCAGCACCTATAGGGACCACAATGAGCAGTTCTTC	CATSTYRDHNEQFF
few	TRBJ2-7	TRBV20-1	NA	TGCGGTGCTAGGCGTTCCGGCGCCTACGAGCAGTACTTC	CGARRSGAYEQYF
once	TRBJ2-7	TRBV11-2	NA	TGTGCCAGCAGCCTCTTAGCAGGGTTGAGCTCCTACGAGCAGTACTTC	CASSLLAGLSSYEQYF
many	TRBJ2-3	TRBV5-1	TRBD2	TGCGCCAGTGTACTAGCGGGAGGGAGCACAGATACGCAGTATTTT	CASVLAGGSTDTQYF
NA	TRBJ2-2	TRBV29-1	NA	TGCAGCGGACTGGTCGGGGAGCTGTTTTTT	CSGLVGELFF
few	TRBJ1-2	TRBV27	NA	TGTGCCAGCAGGGTCTCCAGGGGCCCCTACGGCTACACCTTC	CASRVSRGPYGYTF
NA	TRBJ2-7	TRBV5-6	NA	TGTGCCAGCAGCTTGGGCCTTCCCTACGAGCAGTACTTC	CASSLGLPYEQYF
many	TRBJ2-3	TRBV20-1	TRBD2	TGCAGTGCTAGGGGGGGACTAGCGGGATCTGGGTATTTT	CSARGGLAGSGYF
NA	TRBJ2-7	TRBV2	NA	TGTGCCAGCAGAGGACTTTCCTGCGAGCAGTACTTC	CASRGLSCEQYF
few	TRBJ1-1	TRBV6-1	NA	TGTGCCAGCAGTGTCCGAACAGGGCGAGCTTTCTTT	CASSVRTGRAFF
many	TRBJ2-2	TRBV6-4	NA	TGTGCCAGCAGAGGAGTATCCGGGGAGCTGTTTTTT	CASRGVSGELFF
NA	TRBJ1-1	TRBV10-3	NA	TGTGCCATCAGTGAGTCCCTAGAAGCTTTCTTT	CAISESLEAFF
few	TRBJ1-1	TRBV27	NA	TGTGCCAGCAGTTTATCAGGGTCGGGCGTTGGAGCTTTCTTT	CASSLSGSGVGAFF
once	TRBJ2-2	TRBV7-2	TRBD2	TGTGCCAGCAGCTCCGGGAGGTCAAACACCTGGGAGCTGTTTTTT	CASSSGRSNTWELFF
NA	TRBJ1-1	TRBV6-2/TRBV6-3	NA	TGTGCCAGCAGCCATATTAACACTGAAGCTTTCTTT	CASSHINTEAFF
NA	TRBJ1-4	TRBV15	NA	TGTGCCACCAGCAGTCAATACAGTGTGAGGCTGTTTTTT	CATSSQYSVRLFF
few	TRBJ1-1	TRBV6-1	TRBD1	TGTGCCAGCAAGAGGACAGGGAATGCTGAAGCTTTCTTT	CASKRTGNAEAFF
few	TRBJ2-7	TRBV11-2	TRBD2	TGTGCCAGCAGCTTAGACCGACTAGCGGGAGGTCATGTACCCTGGTACGAGCAGTACTTC	CASSLDRLAGGHVPWYEQYF
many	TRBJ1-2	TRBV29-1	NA	TGCAGCGTTGATAGGCTGGCGGATAGAATCTATGGCTACACCTTC	CSVDRLADRIYGYTF
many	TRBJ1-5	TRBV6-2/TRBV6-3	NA	TGTGCCAGCAGTTACCACCGAGGGGACGGTAATCAGCCCCAGCATTTT	CASSYHRGDGNQPQHF
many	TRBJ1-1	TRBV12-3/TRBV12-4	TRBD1	TGTGCCAGCAGTTCTCACAGGGGGAACACTGAAGCTTTCTTT	CASSSHRGNTEAFF
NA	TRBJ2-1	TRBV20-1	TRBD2	TGCAGTACCACCGGCGGTAGCGGGAGTTCCTACAATGAGCAGTTCTTC	CSTTGGSGSSYNEQFF
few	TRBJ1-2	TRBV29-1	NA	TGCAGCGTTCATAGTCATGGCTACACCTTC	CSVHSHGYTF
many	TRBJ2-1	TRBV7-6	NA	TGTGCCAGCAGCTCTACAGTATACAATGAGCAGTTCTTC	CASSSTVYNEQFF
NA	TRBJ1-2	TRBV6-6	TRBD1	TGTGCCAGCAGACGCCGACAGGGAGATAACTATGGCTACACCTTC	CASRRRQGDNYGYTF
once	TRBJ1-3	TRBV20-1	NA	TGCAGTGGTACAGAAGGAAACACCATATATTTT	CSGTEGNTIYF
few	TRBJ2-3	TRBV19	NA	TGTGCCAGTAGTATTTACGGGGGAACGCAGTATTTT	CASSIYGGTQYF
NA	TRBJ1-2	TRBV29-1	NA	TGCAGCGTGGACAGCTATGGCTACACCTTC	CSVDSYGYTF